This T cell receptor (beta chain) was captured in a study of T cell responses to AZD1222 COVID-19 vaccine. Clones were read by immunoSEQ multiplex PCR, and TCRdb kept only the in-frame ones, dropping some. The sample records about 42,000 clones, 88% being singletons. Analyses pooled second doses at about 4 or about 12 weeks. Germline V gene sequence: CDR1 SEHNR, CDR2 FQNEAQ (reference sequence). Trimming cost V 7 bases and J 12 bases, with 15 bases left between them. CDR3 length: 12 residues. The sequence derives from an adult who received the AZD1222 COVID-19 vaccine. V gene TRBV7-9 combines with J gene TRBJ1-4; TRBD1 might be the D (6 bases). The sequencing here drew on peripheral blood, taken 28 days after the second AZD1222 dose. The CDR3 region is CASTPEAGELFF. Here the CDR3 DNA reads TGTGCCAGCACCCCGGAGGCAGGGGAACTGTTTTTT.